This record looks at one T cell receptor beta chain sequence and its context. What it binds is unknown. TCR beta CDR3 regions were amplified from RNA transcripts. Initially, a first-round RT-PCR of the TCR CDR3 employed the HTBI primer set. TCRdb re-called the multiplex PCR reads through MiXCR, storing one row per CDR3 protein. In the table there are roughly 700,000 distinct CDR3 sequences, under 45% of which are singletons. The source of the sample is a study of T cells in Graves' hyperthyroidism and ophthalmopathy. General study points: Blood also held most thyroid clonotypes expanded beyond 0.001. A model built on 13 V-J features separated ophthalmopathy from stable hyperthyroidism.

Germline CDR1 is SQVTM and CDR2 is ANQGSEA. CDR3 length equals 10 residues. V was trimmed by 5 bases and J by 4 bases, leaving 5 bases between them. An absence of ophthalmopathy progression within 18 months meant stable Graves' hyperthyroidism. J is TRBJ1-1 and V is TRBV29-1; D uncertain. Sequenced: blood. This clonotype originated in a woman aged 40-49 years with Graves' hyperthyroidism. The CDR3 is CSVPATEAFF. The CDR3 DNA sequence: TGCAGCGTTCCGGCCACTGAAGCTTTCTTT.